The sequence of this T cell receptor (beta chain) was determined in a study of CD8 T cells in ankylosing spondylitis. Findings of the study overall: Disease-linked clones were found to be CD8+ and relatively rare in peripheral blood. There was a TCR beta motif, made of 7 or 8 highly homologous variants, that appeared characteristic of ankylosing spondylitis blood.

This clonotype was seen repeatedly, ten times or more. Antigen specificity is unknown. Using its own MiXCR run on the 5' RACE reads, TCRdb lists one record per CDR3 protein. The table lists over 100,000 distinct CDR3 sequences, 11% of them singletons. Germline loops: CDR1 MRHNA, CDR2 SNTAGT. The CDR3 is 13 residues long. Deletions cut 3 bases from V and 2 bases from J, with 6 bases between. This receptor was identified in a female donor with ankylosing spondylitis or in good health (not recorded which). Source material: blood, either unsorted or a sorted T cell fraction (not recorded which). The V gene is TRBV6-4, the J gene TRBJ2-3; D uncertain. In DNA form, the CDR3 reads TGTGCCAGCAGTGAGGGCGACACAGATACGCAGTATTTT. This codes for CASSEGDTDTQYF.